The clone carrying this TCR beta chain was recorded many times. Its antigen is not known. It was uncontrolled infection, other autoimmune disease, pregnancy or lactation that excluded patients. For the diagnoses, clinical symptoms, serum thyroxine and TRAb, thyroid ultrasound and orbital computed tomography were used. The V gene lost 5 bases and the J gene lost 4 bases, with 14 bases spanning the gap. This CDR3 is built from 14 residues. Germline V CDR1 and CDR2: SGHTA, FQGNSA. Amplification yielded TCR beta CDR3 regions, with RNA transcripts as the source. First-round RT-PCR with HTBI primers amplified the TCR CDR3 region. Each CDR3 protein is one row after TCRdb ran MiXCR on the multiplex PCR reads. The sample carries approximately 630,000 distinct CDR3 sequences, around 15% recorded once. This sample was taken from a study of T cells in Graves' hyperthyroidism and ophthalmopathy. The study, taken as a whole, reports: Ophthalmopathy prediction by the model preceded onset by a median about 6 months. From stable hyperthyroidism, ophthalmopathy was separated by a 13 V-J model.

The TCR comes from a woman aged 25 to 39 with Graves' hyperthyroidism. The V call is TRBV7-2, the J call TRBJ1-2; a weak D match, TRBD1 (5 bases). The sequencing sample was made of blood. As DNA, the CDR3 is TGTGCCAGCAGCCAGTGGGGCACAGTCTATGGCTACACCTTC. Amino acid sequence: CASSQWGTVYGYTF.